This entry features one T cell receptor beta chain sequence. What it binds is unknown. Using immunoSEQ multiplex PCR, the repertoire was profiled, and TCRdb retains in-frame clones only, with some absent. The sample yields more than 75,000 clones, 82% seen once. The CDR3 consists of 15 residues. The V end was cut by 0 bases, the J end by 2 bases, with 8 bases between. Germline loops: CDR1 SGHRS, CDR2 YFSETQ. The sample comes from a study of radiation and T cells in renal cell carcinoma. Indicated time point: baseline pretreatment blood. The treatment is: 15 Gy SBRT to primary tumor, nephrectomy 4 weeks later. Radiation-treated patients gave blood at baseline, week 2 and week 4. The patient's renal cell carcinoma had clear cell pathology. Notes on the study in general: From baseline, blood top tumor clonotypes peaked at 2 weeks post-radiation. No pretreatment tumor biopsies were available for baseline clonotypes.

The material was blood, obtained from a patient whose treatment included radiotherapy and nephrectomy. This clonotype was sampled from a man between 60 and 75 years old with renal cell carcinoma. The chain has TRBV5-1 and TRBJ2-2, with D unresolved. CDR3 coding DNA: TGCGCCAGCAGCTTGGTTGGGTCCAACACCGGGGAGCTGTTTTTT. This codes for CASSLVGSNTGELFF.